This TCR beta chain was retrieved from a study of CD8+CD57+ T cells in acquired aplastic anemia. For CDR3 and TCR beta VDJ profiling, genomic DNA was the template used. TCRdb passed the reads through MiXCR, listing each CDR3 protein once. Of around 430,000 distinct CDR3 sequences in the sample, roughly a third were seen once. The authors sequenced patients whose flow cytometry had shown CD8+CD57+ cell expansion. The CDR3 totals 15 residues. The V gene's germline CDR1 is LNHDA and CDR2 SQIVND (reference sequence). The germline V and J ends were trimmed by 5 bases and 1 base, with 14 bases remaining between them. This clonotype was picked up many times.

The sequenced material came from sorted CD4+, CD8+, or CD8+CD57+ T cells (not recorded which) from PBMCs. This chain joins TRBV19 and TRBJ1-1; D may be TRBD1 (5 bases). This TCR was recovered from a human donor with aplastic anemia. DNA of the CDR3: TGTGCCAGTAGTGTTAAACAGGCGAAGAACACTGAAGCTTTCTTT. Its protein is CASSVKQAKNTEAFF. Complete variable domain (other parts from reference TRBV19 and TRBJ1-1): DGGITQSPKYLFRKEGQNVTLSCEQNLNHDAMYWYRQDPGQGLRLIYYSQIVNDFQKGDIAEGYSVSREKKESFPLTVTSAQKNPTAFYLCASSVKQAKNTEAFFGQGTRLTVV.